The 5 T cell receptor beta chains reported below all come from one sample, sequenced in a study of T cell responses to AZD1222 COVID-19 vaccine. Clones were sequenced by immunoSEQ multiplex PCR, and TCRdb holds only the in-frame ones, with some missing. This table has roughly 100,000 clones, more than 75% appearing once. The specimen comprised peripheral blood, sampled on day 0 of AZD1222 vaccination. These receptors originate from an adult in good health.

CDR3 sequence (DNA): TGTGCCAGCAGCTTAGCGAAGGACTCCGGAAACACCATATATTTT. Amino acids: CASSLAKDSGNTIYF. The chain uses TRBV7-9 and TRBJ1-3, with D unclear. V was clipped by 0 bases and J by 4 bases, with 10 bases between them. The germline V gene has CDR1 SEHNR and CDR2 FQNEAQ (reference sequence). The CDR3 is made up of 15 amino acids.

Regarding this clone: Other DNA variants within this sample encode the same CDR3. CDR3 in amino acids: CASSQDRANTGELFF. DNA for the CDR3: TGCGCCAGCAGCCAAGACAGGGCCAACACCGGGGAGCTGTTTTTT. The chain is built from TRBV4-3 and TRBJ2-2; perhaps TRBD1 as D (5 bases). Germline V gene sequence: CDR1 LGHNA, CDR2 YSLEER. This CDR3 is built from 15 residues. Trimming pared 0 bases from V and 2 bases from J, leaving 7 bases between.

This chain uses TRBV28 with TRBJ2-7; the match to TRBD2 covers 13 bases. With 3 bases clipped from V and 5 bases from J, the junction kept 4 bases outside the gene matches. This CDR3 region has 15 residues. Germline V gene sequence: CDR1 MDHEN, CDR2 SYDVKM. The DNA of the CDR3 is TGTGCCAGCAGTTTGGGGACTAGCGGGATGAACGAGCAGTACTTC. This encodes CASSLGTSGMNEQYF.

This chain uses TRBV7-9 with TRBJ1-4; 7 bases fit TRBD1. This CDR3 is 14 amino acids long. Trimming at V came to 5 bases and at J to 7 bases, leaving 7 bases not matched to a gene. CDR1 and CDR2 from the germline V gene are SEHNR and FQNEAQ (reference sequence). The CDR3 bases are TGTGCCAGCAGCCCGACAGGGTGGCGTGAAAAACTGTTTTTT. Its translation is CASSPTGWREKLFF.

This clone appeared once. The chain has TRBV5-1 and TRBJ2-7; TRBD1 is a possible D gene (7 bases). The V end lost 0 bases, the J end lost 6 bases, and 16 bases lay between the germline ends. CDR3 size: 15 residues. CDR1 is SGHRS, CDR2 YFSETQ, per germline. The CDR3 nucleotides read TGCGCCAGCAGCTTGGTAGCGGACCCAGGGGGCGAGCAGTACTTC. It encodes CASSLVADPGGEQYF.